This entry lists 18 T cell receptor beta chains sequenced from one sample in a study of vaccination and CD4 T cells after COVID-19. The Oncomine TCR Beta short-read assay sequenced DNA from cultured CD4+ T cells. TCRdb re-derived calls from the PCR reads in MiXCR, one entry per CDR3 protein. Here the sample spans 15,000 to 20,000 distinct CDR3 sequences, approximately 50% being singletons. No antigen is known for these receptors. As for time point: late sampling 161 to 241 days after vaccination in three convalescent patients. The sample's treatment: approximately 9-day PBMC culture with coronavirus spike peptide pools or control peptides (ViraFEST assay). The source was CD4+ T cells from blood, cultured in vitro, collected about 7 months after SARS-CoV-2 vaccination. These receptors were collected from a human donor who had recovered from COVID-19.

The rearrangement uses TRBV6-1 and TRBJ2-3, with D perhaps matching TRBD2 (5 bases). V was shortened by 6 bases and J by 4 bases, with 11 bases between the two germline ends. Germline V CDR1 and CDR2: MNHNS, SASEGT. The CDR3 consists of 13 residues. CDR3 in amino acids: CASRAPGADTQYF. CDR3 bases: TGTGCCAGCAGAGCCCCCGGGGCAGATACGCAGTATTTT.

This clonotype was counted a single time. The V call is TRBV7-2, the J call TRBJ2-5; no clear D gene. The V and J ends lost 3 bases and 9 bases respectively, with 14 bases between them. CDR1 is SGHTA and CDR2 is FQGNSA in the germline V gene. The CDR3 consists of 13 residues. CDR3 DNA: TGTGCCAGCAGCTTGGTAATACAGCCAGCCCAGTACTTC. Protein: CASSLVIQPAQYF.

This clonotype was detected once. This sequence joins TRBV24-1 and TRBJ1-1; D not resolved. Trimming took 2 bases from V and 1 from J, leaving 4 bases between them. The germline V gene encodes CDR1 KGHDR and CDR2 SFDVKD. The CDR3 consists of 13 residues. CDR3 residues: CATSDSGNTEAFF. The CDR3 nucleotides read TGTGCCACCAGTGATTCGGGGAACACTGAAGCTTTCTTT.

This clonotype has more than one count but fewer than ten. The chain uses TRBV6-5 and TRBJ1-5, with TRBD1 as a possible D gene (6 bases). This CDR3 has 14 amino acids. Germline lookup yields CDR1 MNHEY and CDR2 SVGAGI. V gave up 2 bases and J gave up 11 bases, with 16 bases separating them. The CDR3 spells CASSYDGDSGAQHF. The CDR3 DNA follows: TGTGCCAGCAGTTACGATGGGGACTCAGGGGCCCAGCATTTT.

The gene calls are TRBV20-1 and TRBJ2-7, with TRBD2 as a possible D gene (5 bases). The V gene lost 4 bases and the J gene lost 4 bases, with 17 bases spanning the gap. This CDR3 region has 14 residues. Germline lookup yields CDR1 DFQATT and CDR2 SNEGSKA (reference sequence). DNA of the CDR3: TGCAGTGCTAAGGTCGGGATTCATTCTTACGAGCAGTACTTC. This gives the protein CSAKVGIHSYEQYF.

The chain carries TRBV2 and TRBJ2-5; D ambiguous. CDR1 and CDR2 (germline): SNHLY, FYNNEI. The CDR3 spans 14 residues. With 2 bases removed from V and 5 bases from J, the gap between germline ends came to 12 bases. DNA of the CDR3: TGTGCCAGCAGTGAAATAACGGCCCAGGAGACCCAGTACTTC. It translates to CASSEITAQETQYF.

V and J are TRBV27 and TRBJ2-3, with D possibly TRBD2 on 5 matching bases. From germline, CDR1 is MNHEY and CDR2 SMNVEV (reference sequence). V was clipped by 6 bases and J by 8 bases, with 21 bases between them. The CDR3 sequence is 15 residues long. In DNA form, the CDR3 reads TGTGCCAGCAGGGAGGCCCGGGCTCCTCCGTTTACGCAGTATTTT. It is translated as CASREARAPPFTQYF.

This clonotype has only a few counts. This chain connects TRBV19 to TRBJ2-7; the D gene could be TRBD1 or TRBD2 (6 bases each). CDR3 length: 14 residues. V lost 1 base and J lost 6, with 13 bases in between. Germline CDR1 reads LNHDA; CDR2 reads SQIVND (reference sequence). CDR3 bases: TGTGCCAGTAGTATAGTACGGGGGCGCGCCGAGCAGTACTTC. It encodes CASSIVRGRAEQYF.

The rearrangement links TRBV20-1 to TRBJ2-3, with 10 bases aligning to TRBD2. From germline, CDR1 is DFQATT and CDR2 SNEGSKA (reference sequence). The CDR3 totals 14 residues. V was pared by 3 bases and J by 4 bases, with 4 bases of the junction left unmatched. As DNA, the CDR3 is TGCAGTGCTAGTCATAGCGGGAGGTCAGATACGCAGTATTTT. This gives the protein CSASHSGRSDTQYF.

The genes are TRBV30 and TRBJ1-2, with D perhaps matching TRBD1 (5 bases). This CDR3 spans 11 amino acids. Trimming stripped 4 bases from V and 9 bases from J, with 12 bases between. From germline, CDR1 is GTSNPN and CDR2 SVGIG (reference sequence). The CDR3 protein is CAWTWGGSYTF. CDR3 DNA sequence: TGTGCCTGGACCTGGGGGGGGAGCTACACCTTC.

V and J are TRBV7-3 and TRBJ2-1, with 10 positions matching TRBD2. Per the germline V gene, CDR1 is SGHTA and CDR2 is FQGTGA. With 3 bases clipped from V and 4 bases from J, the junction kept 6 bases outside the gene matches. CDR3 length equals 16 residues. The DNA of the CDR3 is TGTGCCAGCAGCTTCCCGGGACTAGCGCCTTACAATGAGCAGTTCTTC. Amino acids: CASSFPGLAPYNEQFF.

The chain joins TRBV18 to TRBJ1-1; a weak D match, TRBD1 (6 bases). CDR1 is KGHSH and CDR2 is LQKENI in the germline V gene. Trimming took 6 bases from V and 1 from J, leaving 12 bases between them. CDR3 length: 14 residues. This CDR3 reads CASSAGGRNTEAFF. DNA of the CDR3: TGTGCCAGCTCGGCCGGGGGCAGGAACACTGAAGCTTTCTTT.

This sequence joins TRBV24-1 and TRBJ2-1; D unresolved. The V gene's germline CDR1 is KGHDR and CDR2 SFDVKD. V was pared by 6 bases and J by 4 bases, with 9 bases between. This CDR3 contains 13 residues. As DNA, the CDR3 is TGTGCCACCAGTCTAGACGAATACAATGAGCAGTTCTTC. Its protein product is CATSLDEYNEQFF.

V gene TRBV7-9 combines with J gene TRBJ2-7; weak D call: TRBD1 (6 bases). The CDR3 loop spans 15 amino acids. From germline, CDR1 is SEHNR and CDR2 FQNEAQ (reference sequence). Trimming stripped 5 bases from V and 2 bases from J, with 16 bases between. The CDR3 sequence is CASSPPGVEPYEQYF. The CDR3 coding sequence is TGTGCCAGCAGCCCCCCAGGGGTCGAGCCCTACGAGCAGTACTTC.

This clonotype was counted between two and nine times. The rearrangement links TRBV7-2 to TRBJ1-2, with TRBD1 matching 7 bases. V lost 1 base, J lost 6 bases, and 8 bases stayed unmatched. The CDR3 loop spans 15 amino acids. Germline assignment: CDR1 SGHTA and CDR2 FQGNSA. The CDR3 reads CASSLGSLQGNGYTF. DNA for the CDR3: TGTGCCAGCAGCTTAGGATCGTTACAGGGGAATGGCTACACCTTC.

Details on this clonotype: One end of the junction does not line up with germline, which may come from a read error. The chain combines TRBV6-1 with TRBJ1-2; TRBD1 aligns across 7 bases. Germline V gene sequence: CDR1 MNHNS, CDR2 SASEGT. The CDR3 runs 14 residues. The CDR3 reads CASSTRQGVYSYTF. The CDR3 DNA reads TGTGCCAGCAGTACCAGACAGGGAGTCTATAGCTACACCTTC.

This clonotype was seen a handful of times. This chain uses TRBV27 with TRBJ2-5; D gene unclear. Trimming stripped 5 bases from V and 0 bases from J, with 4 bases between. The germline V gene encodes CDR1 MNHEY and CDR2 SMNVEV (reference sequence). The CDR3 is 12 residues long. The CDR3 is CASSRNQETQYF. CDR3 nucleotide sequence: TGTGCCAGCAGTCGAAACCAAGAGACCCAGTACTTC.

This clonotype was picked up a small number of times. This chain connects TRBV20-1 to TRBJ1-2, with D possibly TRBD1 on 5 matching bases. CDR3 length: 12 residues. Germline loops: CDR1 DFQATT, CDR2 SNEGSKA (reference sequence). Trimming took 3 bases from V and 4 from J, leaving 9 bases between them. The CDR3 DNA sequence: TGCAGTGCTAGGGCAGGGACCTATGGCTACACCTTC. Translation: CSARAGTYGYTF.